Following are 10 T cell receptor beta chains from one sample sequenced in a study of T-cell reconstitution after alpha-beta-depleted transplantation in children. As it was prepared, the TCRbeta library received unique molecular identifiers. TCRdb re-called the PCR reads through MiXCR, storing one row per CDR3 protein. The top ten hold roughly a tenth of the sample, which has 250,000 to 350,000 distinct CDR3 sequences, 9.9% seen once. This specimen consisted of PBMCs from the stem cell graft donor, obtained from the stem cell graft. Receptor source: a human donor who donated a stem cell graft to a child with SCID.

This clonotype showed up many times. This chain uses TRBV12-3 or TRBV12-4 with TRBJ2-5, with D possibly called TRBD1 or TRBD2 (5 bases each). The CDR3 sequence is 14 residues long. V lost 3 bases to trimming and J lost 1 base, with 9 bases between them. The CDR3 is CASSFGTGQETQYF. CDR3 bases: TGTGCCAGCAGTTTCGGGACGGGCCAAGAGACCCAGTACTTC.

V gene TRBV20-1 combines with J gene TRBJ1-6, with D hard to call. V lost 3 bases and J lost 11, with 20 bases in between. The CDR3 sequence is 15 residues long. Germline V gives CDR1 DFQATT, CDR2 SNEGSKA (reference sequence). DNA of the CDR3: TGCAGTGCTAGCTCCGTTTCAGGCTCTGGGGCACCCCTCCACTTT. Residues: CSASSVSGSGAPLHF.

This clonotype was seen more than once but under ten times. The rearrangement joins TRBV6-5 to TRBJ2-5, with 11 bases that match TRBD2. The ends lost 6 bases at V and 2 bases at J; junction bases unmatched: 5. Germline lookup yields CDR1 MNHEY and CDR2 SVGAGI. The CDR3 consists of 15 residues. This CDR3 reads CASRLAGARQETQYF. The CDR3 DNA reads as TGTGCCAGCAGACTAGCGGGGGCCCGACAAGAGACCCAGTACTTC.

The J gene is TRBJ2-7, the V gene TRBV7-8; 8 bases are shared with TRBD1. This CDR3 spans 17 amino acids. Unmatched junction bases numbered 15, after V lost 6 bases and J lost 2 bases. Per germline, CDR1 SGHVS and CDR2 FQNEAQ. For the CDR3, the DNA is TGTGCCAGCAGTCGCACTACAGACAGGGGTTATACCTACGAGCAGTACTTC. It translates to CASSRTTDRGYTYEQYF. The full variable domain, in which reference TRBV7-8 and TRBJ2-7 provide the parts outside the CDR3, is GAGVSQSPRYKVAKRGQDVALRCDPISGHVSLFWYQQALGQGPEFLTYFQNEAQLDKSGLPSDRFFAERPEGSVSTLKIQRTQQEDSAVYLCASSRTTDRGYTYEQYFGPGTRLTVT.

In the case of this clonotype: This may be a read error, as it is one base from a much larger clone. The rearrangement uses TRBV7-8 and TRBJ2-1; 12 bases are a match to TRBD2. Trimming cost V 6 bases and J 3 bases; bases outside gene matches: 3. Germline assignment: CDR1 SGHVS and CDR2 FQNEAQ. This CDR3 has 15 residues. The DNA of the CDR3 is TGTGCCAGCAGACCGACTAGCGGGGGCTACAATGAGCAGTTCTTC. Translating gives CASRPTSGGYNEQFF.

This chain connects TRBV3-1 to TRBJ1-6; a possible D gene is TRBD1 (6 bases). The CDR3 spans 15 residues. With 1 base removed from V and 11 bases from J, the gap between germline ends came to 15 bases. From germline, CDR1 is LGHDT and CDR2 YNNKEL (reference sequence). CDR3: CASSQGGRGGAPLHF. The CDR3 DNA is TGTGCCAGCAGCCAAGGGGGCAGGGGAGGTGCACCCCTCCACTTT.

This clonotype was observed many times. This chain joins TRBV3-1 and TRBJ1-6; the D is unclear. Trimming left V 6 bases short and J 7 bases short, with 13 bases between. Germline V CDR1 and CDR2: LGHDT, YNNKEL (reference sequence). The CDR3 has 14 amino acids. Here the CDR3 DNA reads TGTGCCAGCAGTTCCAGGACGGACAATTCACCCCTCCACTTT. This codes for CASSSRTDNSPLHF. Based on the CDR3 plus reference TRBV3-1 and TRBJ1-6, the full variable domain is DTAVSQTPKYLVTQMGNDKSIKCEQNLGHDTMYWYKQDSKKFLKIMFSYNNKELIINETVPNRFSPKSPDKAHLNLHINSLELGDSAVYFCASSSRTDNSPLHFGNGTRLTVT.

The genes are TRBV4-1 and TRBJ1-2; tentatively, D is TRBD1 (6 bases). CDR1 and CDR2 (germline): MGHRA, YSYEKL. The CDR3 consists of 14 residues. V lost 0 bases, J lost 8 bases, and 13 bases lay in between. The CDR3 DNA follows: TGCGCCAGCAGCCAAGATCCGGGGGCGACGGGCTACACCTTC. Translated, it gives CASSQDPGATGYTF.

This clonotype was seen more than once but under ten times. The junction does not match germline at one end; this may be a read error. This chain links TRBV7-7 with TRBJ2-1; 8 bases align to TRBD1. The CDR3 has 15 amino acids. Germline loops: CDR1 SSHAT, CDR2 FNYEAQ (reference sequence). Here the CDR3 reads CASSLGDRRDNEQFF. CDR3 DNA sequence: TGTGCTAGCAGCTTAGGGGACAGGCGGGACAATGAGCAGTTCTTC.

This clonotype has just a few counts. The CDR3 loop is CASTPAMGWTEAFF. The CDR3 nucleotides read TGTGCCAGCACTCCTGCGATGGGGTGGACTGAAGCTTTCTTT. The chain carries TRBV12-3 or TRBV12-4 and TRBJ1-1, with D uncertain. The CDR3 is 14 residues long. Deletions cut 7 bases from V and 5 bases from J, with 17 bases between.